The entry that follows covers one T cell receptor (beta chain) sequence. Libraries were prepared by immunoSEQ multiplex PCR; TCRdb keeps only in-frame clonotypes and omits some of them. This sample has over 60,000 clones, with 93% found just once. This CDR3 is 14 amino acids long. Looked up from germline, CDR1 is SGDLS and CDR2 is YYNGEE. Trimming shortened V by 3 bases and J by 6 bases, and 15 bases separated the two germline ends. This specimen comes from a study of technical replicates of blood from a few donors. The TCR originated in a human donor in good health. Specimen: T cells isolated from PBMCs. The rearrangement links TRBV9 to TRBJ1-2; D gene uncertain. The CDR3 coding sequence is TGTGCCAGCAGCGCACCCGGGTACGGGGATGGCTACACCTTC. Its translation: CASSAPGYGDGYTF.